One sample yielded the 15 T cell receptor beta chains listed below, sequenced in a study of blood T cell repertoires in COVID-19. Sequencing was performed with immunoSEQ multiplex PCR; in TCRdb, only in-frame clones are kept and a portion is missing. The sample has a few hundred thousand clones; around 84% are singletons. The sequencing sample was made of peripheral blood. These receptors were taken from a man in his sixties with acute or convalescent COVID-19.

The CDR3 nucleotides are TGTGCCAGCAGCTACCTAGCGGGGGAGACCCAGTACTTC. It specifies CASSYLAGETQYF. The rearrangement joins TRBV7-3 to TRBJ2-5; 9 bases match TRBD2. This CDR3 is 13 amino acids long. Germline CDR1 is SGHTA and CDR2 is FQGTGA. Trimming took 4 bases from V and 5 from J; bases not matched to a gene: 2.

This clone has ten or more counts. This rearrangement joins TRBV19 to TRBJ1-5; unclear D gene. The CDR3 sequence is 15 residues long. Trimming removed 1 base from V and 7 bases from J, with 14 bases in between. Germline values: CDR1 LNHDA, CDR2 SQIVND (reference sequence). CDR3 residues: CASSIVWGGKQPQHF. The CDR3 region has the DNA TGTGCCAGTAGTATAGTTTGGGGAGGTAAGCAGCCCCAGCATTTT.

This chain uses TRBV7-9 with TRBJ2-3, with TRBD2 identical over 14 bases. Germline lookup yields CDR1 SEHNR and CDR2 FQNEAQ (reference sequence). The CDR3 runs 17 residues. V gave up 9 bases and J gave up 1 base; unmatched junction bases: 9. The CDR3 region has the DNA TGTGCCAGTCGGAGGGGACTAGCGGGGGCGGGCACAGATACGCAGTATTTT. The encoded protein is CASRRGLAGAGTDTQYF.

The chain employs TRBV9 and TRBJ2-5; 10 bases line up with TRBD2. This CDR3 contains 14 residues. The germline V gene encodes CDR1 SGDLS and CDR2 YYNGEE. The J segment lost 5 bases and the V segment lost 3 bases, leaving 4 bases of the junction unmatched. CDR3 DNA sequence: TGTGCCAGCAGCGCCACTAGCGGGGCGGAGACCCAGTACTTC. Translating it yields CASSATSGAETQYF.

This chain links TRBV2 with TRBJ1-4, with 9 bases matching TRBD1. Per germline, CDR1 SNHLY and CDR2 FYNNEI. This CDR3 region has 16 residues. Unmatched junction bases numbered 6, after V lost 6 bases and J lost 1 base. CDR3 protein: CASRQQGAQTNEKLFF. The CDR3 coding sequence is TGTGCCAGCAGGCAACAGGGGGCGCAAACTAATGAAAAACTGTTTTTT.

This clone occurred once. The CDR3 spells CASSESSRGNEQFF. The DNA for the CDR3 is TGTGCCAGCAGTGAATCGTCCCGAGGGAATGAGCAGTTCTTC. The V and J genes are TRBV6-4 and TRBJ2-1, with D possibly matching TRBD2 (5 bases). This CDR3 is built from 14 residues. The germline V and J ends were trimmed by 3 bases and 7 bases, with 13 bases remaining between them. CDR1 MRHNA and CDR2 SNTAGT come from the germline V gene.

The rearrangement links TRBV27 to TRBJ1-5; tentatively, D is TRBD1 (6 bases). Germline CDR1 MNHEY, CDR2 SMNVEV (reference sequence). Trimming removed 4 bases from V and 1 base from J, with 11 bases in between. The CDR3 extends over 15 amino acids. In DNA form, the CDR3 reads TGTGCCAGCAGTTCGGACAGCCTCAGCAATCAGCCCCAGCATTTT. Translating it yields CASSSDSLSNQPQHF.

V usage is TRBV5-1 and J usage is TRBJ2-1; 8 bases line up with TRBD1. V dropped 4 bases and J dropped 6; count of bases not matched to a gene: 9. The CDR3 spans 15 residues. Germline V CDR1 and CDR2: SGHRS, YFSETQ. CDR3 amino acids: CASSPESTGGNEQFF. As DNA, the CDR3 is TGCGCCAGCAGCCCAGAAAGCACAGGGGGCAATGAGCAGTTCTTC.

V gene TRBV6-1 combines with J gene TRBJ1-2; 9 bases align to TRBD1. V lost 2 bases to trimming and J lost 2 bases; unmatched junction nucleotides: 6. The germline V gene encodes CDR1 MNHNS and CDR2 SASEGT. The CDR3 has 16 residues. CDR3 in amino acids: CASSEWLGTGNYGYTF. The CDR3, as DNA: TGTGCCAGCAGTGAATGGCTAGGGACAGGGAACTATGGCTACACCTTC.

The chain carries TRBV9 and TRBJ2-2, with TRBD1 matching over 8 bases. CDR1 is SGDLS, CDR2 YYNGEE, per germline. CDR3 size: 16 residues. J was trimmed by 2 bases and V by 4 bases; bases with no gene match: 7. The CDR3 bases are TGTGCCAGCAGCAGACAGGGGCGGTTAAACACCGGGGAGCTGTTTTTT. Residues: CASSRQGRLNTGELFF.

The rearrangement uses TRBV12-3 or TRBV12-4 and TRBJ2-6, with a possible D match to TRBD1 (6 bases). The V and J ends lost 5 bases and 8 bases respectively, with 10 bases between them. The CDR3 runs 13 residues. The CDR3 sequence: CASSPQGSNVLTF. As DNA, the CDR3 is TGTGCCAGCAGTCCACAGGGCTCCAACGTCCTGACTTTC.

The chain joins TRBV28 to TRBJ2-7; 11 bases are shared with TRBD1. Germline values: CDR1 MDHEN, CDR2 SYDVKM. The CDR3 has 17 residues. J lost 3 bases, V lost 5 bases, and 12 bases had no gene match. CDR3 loop: CASSPLRRGTGGYEQYF. The CDR3 nucleotides are TGTGCCAGCAGTCCCCTCCGGCGGGGGACAGGGGGCTACGAGCAGTACTTC.

This chain links TRBV4-2 with TRBJ2-3; unclear D gene. The V gene's germline CDR1 is LGHNA and CDR2 YNFKEQ. The CDR3 loop spans 16 amino acids. Trimming left V 0 bases short and J 3 bases short, with 13 bases between. The CDR3 sequence: CASSQEVRVWTDTQYF. The DNA of the CDR3 is TGTGCCAGCAGCCAAGAGGTACGGGTCTGGACAGATACGCAGTATTTT.

The chain links TRBV28 to TRBJ1-2; a weak D match, TRBD1 (6 bases). V dropped 11 bases and J dropped 0 bases, with 25 bases sitting between them. In germline, CDR1 is MDHEN, CDR2 SYDVKM. CDR3 length: 17 amino acids. This CDR3 reads CAHQGQLGAIANYGYTF. For the CDR3, the DNA is TGTGCCCACCAAGGTCAGCTGGGGGCGATAGCTAACTATGGCTACACCTTC.

The chain carries TRBV19 and TRBJ2-1; the match to TRBD2 covers 10 bases. This CDR3 has 15 amino acids. Trimming removed 5 bases from V and 7 bases from J; junction bases left unmatched: 8. From germline, CDR1 is LNHDA and CDR2 SQIVND (reference sequence). The CDR3 bases are TGTGCCAGTAGTGTCAAGCGGGGGGGCATTAATGAGCAGTTCTTC. It codes for CASSVKRGGINEQFF.